The rows below give T cell receptor beta chains drawn from one sample of a study of cytomegalovirus exposure and HLA in healthy donors. The assay was immunoSEQ multiplex PCR, and TCRdb's table has in-frame clones only and misses some. The repertoire holds about 140,000 clones, with around 80% as singletons. Sequencing used PBMCs. The receptors derive from a boy younger than 10 in good health and CMV-seronegative. Both conserved end residues are part of each CDR3. The order of the fields is CDR3 length, D gene, clone size, V gene, J gene, CDR3 protein, CDR3 DNA. The D gene is left open where the match is weak. The listing skips clone size in some rows; elsewhere it reads once, few, many or a size class.

length: 15
D: -
size: -
V: TRBV27
J: TRBJ1-5
CDR3: CASSSGGAGNQPQHF
DNA: TGTGCCAGCAGTTCGGGGGGGGCCGGCAATCAGCCCCAGCATTTT

length: 18
D: TRBD1
size: -
V: TRBV28
J: TRBJ1-6
CDR3: CASSPTSGGAFLTAPLHF
DNA: TGTGCCAGCAGTCCCACGTCAGGGGGCGCTTTTTTAACGGCACCCCTCCACTTT

length: 15
D: TRBD2
size: once
V: TRBV6-1
J: TRBJ2-3
CDR3: CASSELAGDADTQYF
DNA: TGTGCCAGCAGTGAACTAGCGGGGGACGCAGATACGCAGTATTTT

length: 15
D: TRBD2
size: -
V: TRBV28
J: TRBJ2-7
CDR3: CASSLHRAGSYEQYF
DNA: TGTGCCAGCAGTCTACATAGAGCGGGATCCTACGAGCAGTACTTC

length: 13
D: TRBD1
size: -
V: TRBV29-1
J: TRBJ1-2
CDR3: CSAEGQGVSGYTF
DNA: TGCAGCGCGGAGGGACAGGGGGTTTCTGGCTACACCTTC

length: 15
D: -
size: -
V: TRBV18
J: TRBJ2-1
CDR3: CASSETRGGFNEQFF
DNA: TGTGCCAGCTCAGAAACGAGGGGGGGTTTCAATGAGCAGTTCTTC

length: 16
D: TRBD2
size: -
V: TRBV7-2
J: TRBJ2-2
CDR3: CASSGRAGVRTGELFF
DNA: TGTGCCAGCAGTGGTAGGGCGGGGGTGCGCACCGGGGAGCTGTTTTTT

length: 12
D: -
size: -
V: TRBV9
J: TRBJ1-2
CDR3: CASGAPHYGYTF
DNA: TGTGCCAGCGGGGCGCCCCACTATGGCTACACCTTC

length: 13
D: TRBD2
size: -
V: TRBV5-1
J: TRBJ2-1
CDR3: CASGGVQNNEQFF
DNA: TGCGCCAGCGGGGGGGTTCAGAACAATGAGCAGTTCTTC

length: 14
D: -
size: few
V: TRBV6-1
J: TRBJ1-6
CDR3: CASSEQGRDSPLHF
DNA: TGTGCCAGCAGTGAACAGGGCCGTGATTCACCCCTCCACTTT

length: 12
D: -
size: -
V: TRBV25-1
J: TRBJ2-7
CDR3: CASLGQPYEQYF
DNA: TGTGCCAGCCTCGGACAGCCCTACGAGCAGTACTTC

length: 15
D: -
size: -
V: TRBV27
J: TRBJ2-3
CDR3: CASTKPGARTDTQYF
DNA: TGTGCCAGCACCAAACCCGGAGCCCGCACAGATACGCAGTATTTT

length: 13
D: TRBD1
size: -
V: TRBV19
J: TRBJ2-7
CDR3: CASRDRGFYEQYF
DNA: TGTGCCAGTAGGGACAGGGGGTTTTACGAGCAGTACTTC

length: 15
D: TRBD1
size: -
V: TRBV7-2
J: TRBJ2-7
CDR3: CASSLAGTGTYEQYF
DNA: TGTGCCAGCAGCTTAGCCGGGACAGGGACCTACGAGCAGTACTTC

length: 15
D: -
size: -
V: TRBV6-5
J: TRBJ1-2
CDR3: CASSYSYRGIYGYTF
DNA: TGTGCCAGCAGTTACTCGTATAGGGGAATCTATGGCTACACCTTC

length: 15
D: TRBD2
size: -
V: TRBV5-6
J: TRBJ2-5
CDR3: CASSLVAGFGETQYF
DNA: TGTGCCAGCAGCTTGGTAGCGGGTTTCGGAGAGACCCAGTACTTC

length: 13
D: TRBD1
size: -
V: TRBV6-5
J: TRBJ2-7
CDR3: CASSRTGVYEQYF
DNA: TGTGCCAGCAGTCGGACAGGCGTCTACGAGCAGTACTTC

length: 15
D: TRBD1
size: -
V: TRBV7-2
J: TRBJ1-2
CDR3: CASSSSGQGFYGYTF
DNA: TGTGCCAGCAGCTCCTCGGGACAGGGGTTCTATGGCTACACCTTC

length: 18
D: TRBD2
size: -
V: TRBV7-9
J: TRBJ2-7
CDR3: CSSSLAGGYRVKAYEQYF
DNA: TGTTCCAGCAGCTTAGCGGGGGGGTACAGGGTGAAGGCCTACGAGCAGTACTTC

length: 13
D: TRBD1
size: once
V: TRBV15
J: TRBJ2-7
CDR3: CATKRTGVTEQYF
DNA: TGTGCCACCAAAAGGACAGGGGTGACCGAGCAGTACTTC

length: 18
D: TRBD1
size: -
V: TRBV5-1
J: TRBJ1-1
CDR3: CASNPGQGVRAMNTEAFF
DNA: TGCGCCAGCAACCCGGGACAGGGCGTCCGTGCCATGAACACTGAAGCTTTCTTT

length: 14
D: -
size: few
V: TRBV6-1
J: TRBJ1-1
CDR3: CAIRPGGLNTEAFF
DNA: TGTGCCATCCGGCCGGGGGGATTGAACACTGAAGCTTTCTTT

length: 13
D: TRBD1
size: once
V: TRBV10-3
J: TRBJ2-7
CDR3: CAISEYRGIEQYF
DNA: TGTGCCATCAGTGAATACAGGGGGATCGAGCAGTACTTC

length: 14
D: TRBD1
size: once
V: TRBV5-4
J: TRBJ1-2
CDR3: CASSLPGQAYGYTF
DNA: TGTGCCAGCAGCTTGCCGGGACAGGCCTATGGCTACACCTTC

length: 14
D: -
size: -
V: TRBV4-1
J: TRBJ2-3
CDR3: CASSLGGWGDTQYF
DNA: TGCGCCAGCAGCTTGGGGGGATGGGGGGATACGCAGTATTTT

length: 15
D: -
size: -
V: TRBV6-5
J: TRBJ2-1
CDR3: CASRMVGSSYNEQFF
DNA: TGTGCCAGCCGTATGGTGGGGAGCTCCTACAATGAGCAGTTCTTC

length: 18
D: TRBD2
size: few
V: TRBV28
J: TRBJ2-2
CDR3: CASSLFSSGRRGTGELFF
DNA: TGTGCCAGCAGTTTATTCTCTAGCGGGAGGAGAGGCACCGGGGAGCTGTTTTTT

length: 14
D: -
size: -
V: TRBV28
J: TRBJ2-3
CDR3: CASSFSGQTDTQYF
DNA: TGTGCCAGCAGTTTTTCGGGTCAAACAGATACGCAGTATTTT

length: 11
D: -
size: -
V: TRBV7-3
J: TRBJ2-1
CDR3: CASSTSGEQFF
DNA: TGTGCCAGCAGCACCTCAGGGGAGCAGTTCTTC

length: 12
D: -
size: -
V: TRBV7-9
J: TRBJ1-2
CDR3: CASTSSDYGYTF
DNA: TGTGCCAGCACTTCTTCAGACTATGGCTACACCTTC

length: 15
D: TRBD2
size: few
V: TRBV11-2
J: TRBJ2-7
CDR3: CASSSRLAGLDEQYF
DNA: TGTGCCAGCAGCTCGCGACTAGCGGGGCTCGACGAGCAGTACTTC

length: 15
D: TRBD1
size: -
V: TRBV18
J: TRBJ2-1
CDR3: CASSPRRQGNNEQFF
DNA: TGTGCCAGCTCACCACGACGACAGGGCAACAATGAGCAGTTCTTC

length: 13
D: -
size: once
V: TRBV6-5
J: TRBJ1-2
CDR3: CASSMSGVYGYTF
DNA: TGTGCCAGCAGTATGTCAGGGGTCTATGGCTACACCTTC

length: 12
D: TRBD1
size: -
V: TRBV7-2
J: TRBJ1-1
CDR3: CASSAGTVPPGF
DNA: TGTGCCAGCAGCGCGGGGACAGTCCCTCCAGGATTT

length: 16
D: -
size: -
V: TRBV11-2
J: TRBJ1-2
CDR3: CASSLDIGGRGKGYTF
DNA: TGTGCCAGCAGCTTAGATATCGGGGGGCGAGGGAAGGGCTACACCTTC

length: 14
D: -
size: -
V: TRBV18
J: TRBJ2-7
CDR3: CASLPRTVTYEQYF
DNA: TGTGCCAGCTTACCACGGACTGTAACCTACGAGCAGTACTTC

length: 15
D: -
size: -
V: TRBV18
J: TRBJ1-3
CDR3: CVSSPLSGSGNTIYF
DNA: TGTGTCAGCTCACCACTGTCGGGGTCTGGAAACACCATATATTTT

length: 15
D: -
size: -
V: TRBV11-1
J: TRBJ2-7
CDR3: CASSRGALSSYEQYF
DNA: TGTGCCAGCAGCCGGGGGGCCTTAAGCTCCTACGAGCAGTACTTC

length: 14
D: -
size: -
V: TRBV27
J: TRBJ2-7
CDR3: CASRDIRGRNEQYF
DNA: TGTGCCAGCAGGGATATCAGGGGAAGAAACGAGCAGTACTTC

length: 17
D: TRBD2
size: -
V: TRBV11-3
J: TRBJ2-2
CDR3: CASNPHSGRARIGELFF
DNA: TGTGCCAGCAACCCACATAGCGGGAGGGCCCGGATCGGGGAGCTGTTTTTT

length: 13
D: -
size: -
V: TRBV28
J: TRBJ2-3
CDR3: CASTTGGVDTQYF
DNA: TGTGCCAGCACCACCGGGGGAGTCGATACGCAGTATTTT

length: 16
D: -
size: -
V: TRBV27
J: TRBJ2-1
CDR3: CASSPPGHLGVDEQFF
DNA: TGTGCCAGCAGTCCCCCGGGACATCTGGGCGTTGATGAGCAGTTCTTC

length: 13
D: -
size: -
V: TRBV7-9
J: TRBJ1-1
CDR3: CASSLPQEAEAFF
DNA: TGTGCCAGCAGCCTGCCGCAGGAGGCTGAAGCTTTCTTT

length: 14
D: TRBD1
size: few
V: TRBV6-1
J: TRBJ2-7
CDR3: CASSEGTGFYEQYF
DNA: TGTGCCAGCAGTGAAGGGACAGGGTTCTACGAGCAGTACTTC

length: 16
D: -
size: -
V: TRBV7-9
J: TRBJ1-2
CDR3: CASSADPHDTLYGYTF
DNA: TGTGCCAGCAGCGCTGACCCCCACGACACTCTCTATGGCTACACCTTC

length: 15
D: TRBD2
size: -
V: TRBV4-1
J: TRBJ2-3
CDR3: CASSELAASTDTQYF
DNA: TGCGCCAGCAGCGAACTAGCGGCTAGCACAGATACGCAGTATTTT

length: 17
D: -
size: -
V: TRBV27
J: TRBJ1-5
CDR3: CASRPAVYKDSNQPQHF
DNA: TGTGCCAGCAGGCCGGCGGTCTACAAGGATAGCAATCAGCCCCAGCATTTT

length: 18
D: TRBD1
size: -
V: TRBV27
J: TRBJ2-7
CDR3: CASSLSRQGLRDSYEQYF
DNA: TGTGCCAGCAGTTTGTCCCGACAGGGGTTGCGGGACTCCTACGAGCAGTACTTC

length: 15
D: -
size: -
V: TRBV4-2
J: TRBJ1-5
CDR3: CASSQDWRVDQPQHF
DNA: TGTGCCAGCAGCCAAGATTGGAGGGTTGATCAGCCCCAGCATTTT

length: 13
D: -
size: -
V: TRBV7-9
J: TRBJ1-1
CDR3: CASSHPLNTEAFF
DNA: TGTGCCAGCAGTCATCCCCTGAACACTGAAGCTTTCTTT

length: 15
D: TRBD1
size: -
V: TRBV7-2
J: TRBJ2-7
CDR3: CASSYQQGVRYEQYF
DNA: TGTGCCAGCAGCTACCAACAGGGGGTTCGGTACGAGCAGTACTTC

length: 16
D: TRBD1
size: -
V: TRBV6-5
J: TRBJ2-7
CDR3: CASSSALRDRAYEQYF
DNA: TGTGCCAGCAGTTCCGCCCTCCGGGACAGGGCCTACGAGCAGTACTTC

length: 16
D: TRBD1
size: -
V: TRBV19
J: TRBJ2-6
CDR3: CARYTGGASGANVLTF
DNA: TGTGCCCGTTATACAGGGGGCGCGTCTGGGGCCAACGTCCTGACTTTC